This is a list of T cell receptor beta chains from one sample in a study of response to subunit inactivated influenza vaccine. Each CDR3 protein is one row after TCRdb ran MiXCR on the RT-PCR reads. The data show about 700,000 distinct CDR3 sequences, with about 15% seen just once and 11% held by the top ten. Sequenced material: PBMCs from blood, taken less than 13 days after vaccination. These receptor sequences come from a man over 45 who received an inactivated influenza vaccine. CDR3s include the opening cysteine and the closing phenylalanine or tryptophan. The order of the fields is V gene, clone size, D gene, CDR3 protein. The D gene is left open where the match is weak. The listing skips clone size in some rows; elsewhere it reads once, few, many or a size class.

v_gene: TRBV6-2/TRBV6-3
abundance: NA
d_gene: TRBD2
CDR3aa: CASSPLRLTSGRANEQFF

v_gene: TRBV23-1
abundance: NA
d_gene: TRBD1
CDR3aa: CASSQGTGVYTDTQYF

v_gene: TRBV7-2
abundance: few
d_gene: TRBD1
CDR3aa: CASSLEGTGGAYGYTF

v_gene: TRBV25-1
abundance: few
d_gene: TRBD2
CDR3aa: CASSPHGVEREKGYNEQFF

v_gene: TRBV12-3/TRBV12-4
abundance: NA
d_gene: TRBD1
CDR3aa: CASSMGQGRSSPLHF

v_gene: TRBV12-3/TRBV12-4
abundance: many
d_gene: NA
CDR3aa: CASSFGQSKAGNTIYF

v_gene: TRBV30
abundance: NA
d_gene: NA
CDR3aa: CAWNRDIRSGYTF

v_gene: TRBV12-3/TRBV12-4
abundance: NA
d_gene: TRBD2
CDR3aa: CASSFRGLLAGGQANRRTDTQYF

v_gene: TRBV2
abundance: many
d_gene: NA
CDR3aa: CASSEMAEAYNEQFF

v_gene: TRBV20-1
abundance: few
d_gene: NA
CDR3aa: CSARDWASENTGELFF

v_gene: TRBV12-3/TRBV12-4
abundance: few
d_gene: TRBD1
CDR3aa: CASRLGQGGFYEQYF

v_gene: TRBV20-1
abundance: few
d_gene: NA
CDR3aa: CSARFEFNNQPQHF

v_gene: TRBV7-9
abundance: many
d_gene: NA
CDR3aa: CATSYRPSGNTIYF

v_gene: TRBV11-2
abundance: few
d_gene: TRBD1
CDR3aa: CASSLGTGDYNEQFF

v_gene: TRBV12-3/TRBV12-4
abundance: many
d_gene: TRBD1
CDR3aa: CASSYGQGGRNTEAFF

v_gene: TRBV4-1
abundance: NA
d_gene: NA
CDR3aa: CASSHPGTGQETQYF

v_gene: TRBV15
abundance: many
d_gene: TRBD1
CDR3aa: CATSYGPGTGVEQYF

v_gene: TRBV7-8
abundance: many
d_gene: NA
CDR3aa: CASSYRVGADTQYF

v_gene: TRBV7-2
abundance: NA
d_gene: TRBD2
CDR3aa: CASSLGVAGADTQYF

v_gene: TRBV24-1
abundance: NA
d_gene: NA
CDR3aa: CATSGAGSETQYF

v_gene: TRBV20-1
abundance: NA
d_gene: TRBD2
CDR3aa: CSARAPSGKFTDTQYF

v_gene: TRBV6-5
abundance: NA
d_gene: NA
CDR3aa: CASSPRGHEQFF

v_gene: TRBV29-1
abundance: few
d_gene: NA
CDR3aa: CSVGTRGTDTQYF

v_gene: TRBV5-5
abundance: NA
d_gene: NA
CDR3aa: CASSLTDTINQPQHF

v_gene: TRBV12-3/TRBV12-4
abundance: many
d_gene: NA
CDR3aa: CASSQESAGDSPLHF

v_gene: TRBV3-1
abundance: few
d_gene: TRBD2
CDR3aa: CASSSTSGRGYNEQFF

v_gene: TRBV5-1
abundance: NA
d_gene: TRBD1
CDR3aa: CASSTRQGSGETQYF

v_gene: TRBV20-1
abundance: few
d_gene: TRBD2
CDR3aa: CSAHGTINSYEQYF

v_gene: TRBV10-3
abundance: NA
d_gene: TRBD1
CDR3aa: CAISGTGTSEAFF

v_gene: TRBV14
abundance: few
d_gene: TRBD2
CDR3aa: CASSQVGTSGRDNEQFF

v_gene: TRBV10-3
abundance: NA
d_gene: NA
CDR3aa: CAISDPPGGGGYGYTF

v_gene: TRBV7-8
abundance: NA
d_gene: NA
CDR3aa: CASLPGGGTDTQYF

v_gene: TRBV18
abundance: NA
d_gene: NA
CDR3aa: CASSPFSGDGTEAFF

v_gene: TRBV20-1
abundance: NA
d_gene: TRBD2
CDR3aa: CSATNPGTSGDTQYF

v_gene: TRBV24-1
abundance: NA
d_gene: NA
CDR3aa: CATGVFWRSKETQYF

v_gene: TRBV11-2
abundance: few
d_gene: NA
CDR3aa: CASSRPTGYTGELFF

v_gene: TRBV6-1
abundance: NA
d_gene: NA
CDR3aa: CASRQTGISNQPQHF

v_gene: TRBV5-1
abundance: NA
d_gene: TRBD2
CDR3aa: CASSFWREGKETQYF

v_gene: TRBV4-2
abundance: NA
d_gene: NA
CDR3aa: CASSQGLEGNQPQHF

v_gene: TRBV6-2/TRBV6-3
abundance: NA
d_gene: TRBD1
CDR3aa: CASSPDREIYEQYF

v_gene: TRBV7-6
abundance: NA
d_gene: TRBD2
CDR3aa: CASRRDPGLAGGDTQYF

v_gene: TRBV29-1
abundance: few
d_gene: TRBD2
CDR3aa: CSVEDLGGLAGTQYF

v_gene: TRBV20-1
abundance: many
d_gene: TRBD2
CDR3aa: CSAKRGGRDTQYF

v_gene: TRBV28
abundance: many
d_gene: NA
CDR3aa: CASRSSSYEQYF

v_gene: TRBV5-5
abundance: once
d_gene: NA
CDR3aa: CARGPGDQETQYF

v_gene: TRBV12-3/TRBV12-4
abundance: NA
d_gene: NA
CDR3aa: CASSFWGSGSNQPQHF

v_gene: TRBV3-1
abundance: NA
d_gene: TRBD2
CDR3aa: CASSQIAVAGVGELFF

v_gene: TRBV7-2
abundance: NA
d_gene: NA
CDR3aa: CASSFLGPGEQYF

v_gene: TRBV12-3/TRBV12-4
abundance: few
d_gene: TRBD1
CDR3aa: CASSSTGEGEKLFF

v_gene: TRBV12-3/TRBV12-4
abundance: NA
d_gene: TRBD2
CDR3aa: CASNQAGLATDTQYF

v_gene: TRBV6-5
abundance: few
d_gene: NA
CDR3aa: CASSYSGLRQETQYF

v_gene: TRBV15
abundance: few
d_gene: NA
CDR3aa: CATSRDWVQSNYGYTF